One and the same sample provided the 31 T cell receptor beta chains below, sequenced in a study of T-cell memory formation after mild COVID-19 (dated by TCRdb to about 2021). The protocol used for the library was 5' RACE. Sequencing relied on an Illumina NovaSeq 6000. TCRdb applied fastp at Q25 and MiXCR to the public reads, then kept only in-frame beta chains. Identical CDR3 proteins give one entry, which carries the most common genes and DNA. This sample holds approximately 30,000 distinct CDR3 sequences; 15% to 20% were observed only once. 1.4% of the sample goes to the ten largest clones. Sequencing was performed on PBMCs or a T cell subset sorted from them (not recorded which). These receptors were collected from an adult who had mild COVID-19 (a few samples of this study predate the infection). The sample titles of this study are shuffled in the database, so cell type and time point are left out.

This clonotype was observed many times. The chain links TRBV19 to TRBJ2-7; no firm D call. In germline, CDR1 is LNHDA, CDR2 SQIVND (reference sequence). V was clipped by 7 bases and J by 0 bases, with 13 bases between them. CDR3 length equals 14 residues. The CDR3 sequence: CASKSQASSYEQYF. In nucleotides, the CDR3 is TGTGCCAGTAAATCTCAGGCAAGCTCCTACGAGCAGTACTTC.

This sequence joins TRBV7-6 and TRBJ2-3; 11 positions match TRBD2. Germline CDR1 and CDR2: SGHVS and FNYEAQ. Trimming removed 4 bases from V and 2 bases from J; junction bases left unmatched: 8. The CDR3 totals 17 residues. CDR3 sequence reads: CASSSRLAGQNTDTQYF. CDR3 DNA sequence: TGTGCCAGCAGCTCCAGACTAGCGGGGCAGAACACAGATACGCAGTATTTT.

This clonotype has ten or more counts. The gene calls are TRBV28 and TRBJ2-7, with 9 bases fitting TRBD2. The CDR3 is made up of 15 amino acids. V lost 2 bases to trimming and J lost 4 bases; unmatched junction nucleotides: 6. Germline assignment: CDR1 MDHEN and CDR2 SYDVKM. CDR3 loop: CASSLASGISYEQYF. DNA for the CDR3: TGTGCCAGCAGTTTAGCTAGCGGGATAAGTTACGAGCAGTACTTC.

This clonotype was recorded at least ten times. The chain combines TRBV12-3 or TRBV12-4 with TRBJ2-1, with 11 bases lining up with TRBD2. The CDR3 has 16 amino acids. With V trimmed by 7 bases and J by 4 bases, 9 bases remained unmatched. CDR3 region: CASTPPGLAAYNEQFF. As DNA, the CDR3 is TGTGCCAGCACTCCCCCGGGACTAGCGGCTTACAATGAGCAGTTCTTC.

This clonotype was picked up many times. The chain recombines TRBV5-1 with TRBJ2-2; D is possibly TRBD1 or TRBD2 (5 bases each). Germline V lookup: CDR1 SGHRS, CDR2 YFSETQ. V was pared by 5 bases and J by 4 bases, with 21 bases between. The CDR3 loop spans 17 amino acids. CDR3 loop: CASSPGPLGRSTGELFF. DNA for the CDR3: TGCGCCAGCAGTCCGGGACCCCTAGGACGGAGCACCGGGGAGCTGTTTTTT.

This clonotype occurred many times. DNA for the CDR3: TGTGCCATCAGTGACTACCCCAGGAGGGGGCGGAGGTGGGAGCAGTTCTTC. Translating it yields CAISDYPRRGRRWEQFF. The chain joins TRBV10-3 to TRBJ2-1; D perhaps matches TRBD1 (7 bases). The CDR3 length is 17 residues. The germline gives CDR1 ENHRY, CDR2 SYGVKD. V was shortened by 3 bases and J by 10 bases, with 25 bases between the two germline ends.

This clonotype was counted a few times. The gene calls are TRBV19 and TRBJ1-5; 8 nucleotides align to TRBD1. The length of the CDR3 is 16 residues. The J segment lost 2 bases and the V segment lost 3 bases, leaving 6 bases of the junction unmatched. The germline gives CDR1 LNHDA, CDR2 SQIVND (reference sequence). CDR3 nucleotides: TGTGCCAGTAGTATTACAGGGGGTTCGGGCAATCAGCCCCAGCATTTT. This sequence encodes CASSITGGSGNQPQHF.

This clonotype was found many times. The chain couples TRBV7-8 to TRBJ2-2; TRBD1 is a possible D gene (6 bases). From germline, CDR1 is SGHVS and CDR2 FQNEAQ. Trimming left V 5 bases short and J 3 bases short, with 16 bases between. The CDR3 consists of 16 residues. The CDR3 protein is CASSPVGAGDTGELFF. The CDR3 coding sequence is TGTGCCAGCAGCCCAGTGGGGGCCGGGGACACCGGGGAGCTGTTTTTT.

Only a few counts were recorded for this clonotype. The chain uses TRBV6-1 and TRBJ1-1; 7 bases are shared with TRBD1. The CDR3 runs 17 residues. J lost 8 bases, V lost 1 base, and 16 bases had no gene match. CDR1 and CDR2 (germline): MNHNS, SASEGT. The CDR3 region is CASSEVPINRGPAEAFF. The CDR3 DNA reads TGTGCCAGCAGTGAAGTACCGATTAACAGGGGACCGGCGGAAGCTTTCTTT.

This clonotype was observed many times. V gene TRBV4-2 combines with J gene TRBJ2-3, with D unresolved. Trimming cost V 4 bases and J 1 base, with 12 bases left between them. The CDR3 sequence is 15 residues long. Germline V gene sequence: CDR1 LGHNA, CDR2 YNFKEQ. This chain's CDR3 is CASSLLSVGTDTQYF. In nucleotides, the CDR3 is TGTGCCAGCAGCCTCTTGAGTGTGGGCACAGATACGCAGTATTTT.

The table lists this clonotype with many counts. Germline and junction disagree at one end, which may indicate a read error. This chain uses TRBV7-9 with TRBJ2-3; D gene uncertain. Germline CDR1 reads SEHNR; CDR2 reads FQNEAQ (reference sequence). The CDR3 sequence is 8 residues long. In DNA form, the CDR3 reads TGTGCCAGCAGCTTCAAGGATTTT. It is translated as CASSFKDF. The complete variable domain, with remaining parts taken from reference TRBV7-9 and TRBJ2-3, reads DTGVSQNPRHKITKRGQNVTFRCDPISEHNRLYWYRQTLGQGPEFLTYFQNEAQLEKSRLLSDRFSAERPKGSFSTLEIQRTEQGDSAMYLCASSFKDFGPGTRLTVL.

The chain has TRBV7-2 and TRBJ2-1, with 11 positions matching TRBD2. The CDR3 is made up of 17 amino acids. V lost 5 bases to trimming and J lost 8 bases; unmatched junction nucleotides: 14. Germline-derived CDR1 and CDR2 are SGHTA and FQGNSA. The CDR3 DNA reads TGTGCCAGCAGCGCCAACAACCTAGCGGGGGGCGCATATGAGCAGTTCTTC. This translates into CASSANNLAGGAYEQFF.

In this sample, this clonotype turned up many times. This chain uses TRBV6-1 with TRBJ1-2, with D uncertain. This CDR3 contains 12 residues. V dropped 2 bases and J dropped 4 bases, with 5 bases sitting between them. Germline-derived CDR1 and CDR2 are MNHNS and SASEGT. CDR3 nucleotide sequence: TGTGCCAGCAGTGAAAACAGCTATGGCTACACCTTC. Its protein is CASSENSYGYTF.

The table lists this clonotype with many counts. This chain links TRBV12-3 or TRBV12-4 with TRBJ2-5; 14 bases agree with TRBD2. The length of the CDR3 is 17 residues. V lost 5 bases and J lost 5; bases outside the gene matches: 10. The CDR3: CASSPGTSGSKGETQYF. The CDR3 bases are TGTGCCAGCAGTCCCGGGACTAGCGGGAGTAAGGGGGAGACCCAGTACTTC.

In this sample, this clonotype turned up many times. The genes are TRBV5-1 and TRBJ1-3; D is possibly TRBD1 (5 bases). This CDR3 comprises 14 residues. Germline values: CDR1 SGHRS, CDR2 YFSETQ. V dropped 4 bases and J dropped 1 base, with 9 bases sitting between them. In nucleotides, the CDR3 is TGCGCCAGCAGCCAGACAGTTTCTGGAAACACCATATATTTT. It encodes CASSQTVSGNTIYF.

This clonotype has a count of ten or more. This chain joins TRBV20-1 and TRBJ2-1; D remains ambiguous. The CDR3 totals 13 residues. Germline CDR1 reads DFQATT; CDR2 reads SNEGSKA (reference sequence). V shed 1 base and J shed 7 bases, with 11 bases lying between them. The CDR3 spells CSARGRGVNEQFF. The CDR3 nucleotides are TGCAGTGCTAGAGGGCGAGGAGTAAATGAGCAGTTCTTC.

This clonotype came up many times. The chain combines TRBV12-3 or TRBV12-4 with TRBJ1-2; D may be TRBD1 (6 bases). V shed 4 bases and J shed 8 bases, with 11 bases lying between them. This CDR3 spans 12 amino acids. The CDR3 DNA reads as TGTGCCAGCAGTTCCTACAGGGACGGCTACACCTTC. Translated: CASSSYRDGYTF.

This clonotype appeared a single time. The chain has TRBV7-2 and TRBJ1-5, with a weak D call TRBD1 (6 bases). Germline assignment: CDR1 SGHTA and CDR2 FQGNSA. The CDR3 consists of 14 residues. V shed 5 bases and J shed 7 bases, with 15 bases lying between them. Written as DNA, the CDR3 is TGTGCCAGCAGCCCTGGGGGCTGGGGGCAGCCCCAGCATTTT. Protein product: CASSPGGWGQPQHF.

This clonotype was observed a handful of times. The rearrangement links TRBV24-1 to TRBJ2-1, with D unclear. CDR1 is KGHDR, CDR2 SFDVKD, per germline. V lost 3 bases and J 5 bases, leaving 7 bases between the germline ends. The CDR3 loop spans 13 amino acids. The CDR3 DNA sequence: TGTGCCACCAGTGATGGGCCGAACAATGAGCAGTTCTTC. Protein product: CATSDGPNNEQFF.

This clonotype was picked up a small number of times. V is TRBV5-1 and J is TRBJ1-2; D unresolved. The CDR3 contains 14 residues. V dropped 1 base and J dropped 7 bases, with 14 bases sitting between them. CDR1 and CDR2 from the germline V gene are SGHRS and YFSETQ. CDR3 residues: CASSLNSEGLGYTF. The CDR3 DNA is TGCGCCAGCAGCTTGAATTCAGAAGGTCTTGGCTACACCTTC.

This clonotype showed up just once. The V gene is TRBV15, the J gene TRBJ1-1; D gene uncertain. V was pared by 5 bases and J by 5 bases, with 9 bases between. Germline CDR1 LNHNV, CDR2 YYDKDF (reference sequence). The CDR3 has 12 residues. CDR3 DNA sequence: TGTGCCACCAGCGTAGTGGGGACTGAAGCTTTCTTT. This codes for CATSVVGTEAFF. Filled out from reference TRBV15 and TRBJ1-1, the complete variable domain reads DAMVIQNPRYQVTQFGKPVTLSCSQTLNHNVMYWYQQKSSQAPKLLFHYYDKDFNNEADTPDNFQSRRPNTSFCFLDIRSPGLGDTAMYLCATSVVGTEAFFGQGTRLTVV.

The rearrangement links TRBV4-2 to TRBJ2-7, with D possibly called TRBD1 or TRBD2 (5 bases each). Trimming pared 1 base from V and 4 bases from J, leaving 20 bases between. The germline V gene encodes CDR1 LGHNA and CDR2 YNFKEQ. This CDR3 is built from 17 residues. CDR3 sequence: CASSQVRTGTGGYEQYF. CDR3 in DNA: TGTGCCAGCAGCCAAGTCCGGACCGGGACCGGAGGTTACGAGCAGTACTTC.

This clonotype is labeled as medium-sized. The chain links TRBV10-3 to TRBJ1-1; D unresolved. Per the germline V gene, CDR1 is ENHRY and CDR2 is SYGVKD. Trimming shortened V by 3 bases and J by 1 base, and 6 bases separated the two germline ends. This CDR3 contains 13 residues. CDR3 DNA: TGTGCCATCAGTGAATCCGGGAACACTGAAGCTTTCTTT. This sequence encodes CAISESGNTEAFF.

This clonotype came up many times. The chain uses TRBV5-1 and TRBJ2-3; 8 nucleotides align to TRBD1. J lost 5 bases, V lost 0 bases, and 8 bases had no gene match. CDR1 is SGHRS and CDR2 is YFSETQ in the germline V gene. CDR3 size: 16 residues. The CDR3 sequence: CASSLEAGGLRDTQYF. CDR3 DNA sequence: TGCGCCAGCAGCTTGGAGGCAGGGGGCCTCCGAGATACGCAGTATTTT.

This clonotype occurred many times. The V call is TRBV5-1, the J call TRBJ2-7; TRBD1 or TRBD2 may be the D gene (6 bases each). The CDR3 length is 11 residues. V lost 4 bases, J lost 6 bases, and 8 bases lay in between. The germline V gene has CDR1 SGHRS and CDR2 YFSETQ. The CDR3, as DNA: TGCGCCAGCAGCCGGGGGCTCGAGCAGTACTTC. Translating gives CASSRGLEQYF.

This clonotype occurred many times. The CDR3: CASSDFLGTDTQYF. The CDR3 DNA is TGTGCCAGCTCCGACTTTTTGGGCACAGATACGCAGTATTTT. The chain is built from TRBV18 and TRBJ2-3; D gene ambiguous. Germline CDR1 and CDR2: KGHSH and LQKENI. With 6 bases removed from V and 1 base from J, the gap between germline ends came to 11 bases. CDR3 length equals 14 residues.

In its sample, this clonotype was seen many times. DNA for the CDR3: TGTGCCAGCAGCCACGTGGCAGGGTTAGTCACAGATACGCAGTATTTT. Residues: CASSHVAGLVTDTQYF. The chain links TRBV14 to TRBJ2-3, with TRBD1 as a possible D gene (5 bases). The CDR3 extends over 16 amino acids. Germline CDR1 and CDR2: SGHDN and FVKESK. V was trimmed by 3 bases and J by 2 bases, leaving 15 bases between them.

This clonotype has at least ten counts. The chain employs TRBV15 and TRBJ2-7; TRBD2 matches at 7 bases. This CDR3 contains 19 residues. The germline V gene has CDR1 LNHNV and CDR2 YYDKDF (reference sequence). The V segment lost 1 base and the J segment 2 bases; nucleotides outside the gene matches: 17. DNA for the CDR3: TGTGCCACCAGCAGAGGCCCCAGCGTGATAGCGGGTGGCGCCTACGAGCAGTACTTC. It translates to CATSRGPSVIAGGAYEQYF.

In this sample, this clonotype turned up many times. The chain recombines TRBV5-6 with TRBJ2-2; tentative D call: TRBD1 (6 bases). Trimming pared 2 bases from V and 3 bases from J, leaving 14 bases between. The germline CDR1 and CDR2 sequences are SGHDT and YYEEEE. The CDR3 is 16 amino acids. The CDR3 DNA reads TGTGCCAGCAGCTTTAGGGGGACGGGGTACACCGGGGAGCTGTTTTTT. Translated: CASSFRGTGYTGELFF.

The sample holds many counts of this clonotype. The chain is built from TRBV18 and TRBJ2-1; TRBD2 is a possible D gene (6 bases). CDR1 is KGHSH, CDR2 LQKENI, per germline. CDR3 length: 13 amino acids. The germline V and J ends were trimmed by 3 bases and 6 bases, with 9 bases remaining between them. The CDR3 DNA reads as TGTGCCAGCTCACCCCAGGGAGGCAATGAGCAGTTCTTC. Amino acids: CASSPQGGNEQFF.

This clonotype was observed once. The gene calls are TRBV12-2 and TRBJ2-7; the tabulated D call, TRBD1, remains unverified against the DNA. TRBV12-2 is a pseudogene segment. CDR3 length equals 11 residues. DNA for the CDR3: TGTGCGCCGACCCCTTCCCTAGAGCAGTACTTC. Translation: CAPTPSLEQYF.